Listed here are 19 T cell receptor beta chains from one sample, sequenced in a study of Graves' ophthalmopathy and Graves' hyperthyroidism. The authors amplified TCR beta CDR3 regions from RNA transcripts. Second-round multiplex PCR came after a first-round RT-PCR that employed HTBI primers. TCRdb analysed the multiplex PCR reads with MiXCR anew, one entry per CDR3 protein. The sample has 350,000 to 450,000 distinct CDR3 sequences, under 25% seen once. The sample was peripheral blood. These receptors were collected from a woman younger than 30 with stable Graves' hyperthyroidism.

This clonotype was counted at least ten times. This chain connects TRBV5-1 to TRBJ2-7, with TRBD2 matching over 16 bases. The CDR3 length is 16 residues. CDR1 is SGHRS and CDR2 is YFSETQ in the germline V gene. J lost 5 bases, V lost 3 bases, and 5 bases had no gene match. In DNA, the CDR3 is TGCGCCAGCAGCTGGGGACTAGCGGGAGGGAGCGACGAGCAGTACTTC. Translating it yields CASSWGLAGGSDEQYF.

This clonotype occurred many times. The gene calls are TRBV2 and TRBJ1-3; D call uncertain. The CDR3 consists of 11 residues. Germline CDR1 SNHLY, CDR2 FYNNEI. V was pared by 6 bases and J by 8 bases, with 8 bases between. CDR3 nucleotide sequence: TGTGCCAGCAGCAGAGGGTACACCATATATTTT. Its protein is CASSRGYTIYF.

This clonotype has at least ten counts. This chain links TRBV27 with TRBJ2-7, with 8 bases fitting TRBD2. Germline V gene data show CDR1 as MNHEY and CDR2 as SMNVEV (reference sequence). CDR3 length: 16 amino acids. Trimming at V came to 6 bases and at J to 3 bases, leaving 13 bases not matched to a gene. CDR3 amino acids: CASSKGGGRSFYEQYF. The CDR3 bases are TGTGCCAGCAGCAAGGGGGGCGGGAGGTCCTTCTACGAGCAGTACTTC.

This clonotype was seen many times. J is TRBJ1-5 and V is TRBV20-1; D is unresolved. The CDR3 spans 12 residues. Trimming stripped 4 bases from V and 4 bases from J, with 8 bases between. Germline CDR1 and CDR2: DFQATT and SNEGSKA (reference sequence). For the CDR3, the DNA is TGCAGTGCTAAGGCTTGGAATCAGCCCCAGCATTTT. Translated: CSAKAWNQPQHF.

This clonotype was counted at least ten times. V usage is TRBV7-3 and J usage is TRBJ2-3, with D hard to call. Trimming shortened V by 6 bases and J by 6 bases, and 10 bases separated the two germline ends. CDR1 SGHTA and CDR2 FQGTGA come from the germline V gene. This CDR3 has 12 amino acids. In DNA, the CDR3 is TGTGCCAGCAGTGTTAGTGACGATACGCAGTATTTT. It encodes CASSVSDDTQYF.

This clonotype was found many times. This chain uses TRBV7-2 with TRBJ2-7; D possibly corresponds to TRBD1 (6 bases). V lost 2 bases and J 7 bases, leaving 15 bases between the germline ends. CDR1 and CDR2 (germline): SGHTA, FQGNSA. CDR3 length equals 14 residues. The CDR3 region is CASSLLIIRGEQYF. The CDR3 DNA sequence: TGTGCCAGCAGCTTACTGATTATAAGGGGGGAGCAGTACTTC.

A word on this clonotype: This sequence may be a read error, since a much larger clone differs from it by one base. The chain joins TRBV5-4 to TRBJ1-2, with D hard to call. The germline gives CDR1 SGHNT, CDR2 YYREEE (reference sequence). The CDR3 has 17 amino acids. The ends were cut back, 0 bases at V and 4 bases at J, with 19 bases in the middle. CDR3 DNA sequence: TGTGCCAGCAGCTTGGCCTGGTGGGTTGGGCCCCCCTATGGCTACACCTTC. It codes for CASSLAWWVGPPYGYTF. The full variable domain, completed using reference TRBV5-4 and TRBJ1-2, is ETGVTQSPTHLIKTRGQQVTLRCSSQSGHNTVSWYQQALGQGPQFIFQYYREEENGRGNFPPRFSGLQFPNYSSELNVNALELDDSALYLCASSLAWWVGPPYGYTFGSGTRLTVV.

This clonotype was seen only a few times. The chain combines TRBV27 with TRBJ1-2; tentative D call: TRBD1 (5 bases). Trimming took off 0 bases at V and 8 bases at J, with 10 bases between the two ends. The CDR3 is 13 amino acids. Per germline, CDR1 MNHEY and CDR2 SMNVEV (reference sequence). In DNA form, the CDR3 reads TGTGCCAGCAGTTTATCCGGAGGGGCGGGCTACACCTTC. The encoded protein is CASSLSGGAGYTF.

The sample holds many counts of this clonotype. The chain carries TRBV6-1 and TRBJ2-6; TRBD1 might be the D (6 bases). V lost 8 bases and J 0 bases, leaving 8 bases between the germline ends. Looked up from germline, CDR1 is MNHNS and CDR2 is SASEGT. There are 14 residues in the CDR3. The CDR3 nucleotides are TGTGCCAGCCCAGGGGTCTCTGGGGCCAACGTCCTGACTTTC. This translates into CASPGVSGANVLTF.

This chain uses TRBV11-2 with TRBJ2-3; 7 nucleotides line up with TRBD2. From germline, CDR1 is SGHAT and CDR2 FQNNGV. Losses at the gene ends were 5 bases for V and 6 bases for J; bases not matched to a gene: 8. The CDR3 is made up of 14 amino acids. CDR3 sequence: CASSPGLVPDTQYF. In DNA form, the CDR3 reads TGTGCCAGCAGCCCTGGACTAGTTCCGGATACGCAGTATTTT. Supplemented by reference TRBV11-2 and TRBJ2-3, the full variable domain reads EAGVAQSPRYKIIEKRQSVAFWCNPISGHATLYWYQQILGQGPKLLIQFQNNGVVDDSQLPKDRFSAERLKGVDSTLKIQPAKLEDSAVYLCASSPGLVPDTQYFGPGTRLTVL.

This clonotype showed up just a few times. The chain employs TRBV2 and TRBJ2-7, with D hard to call. This CDR3 has 15 residues. Trimming cost V 6 bases and J 0 bases, with 15 bases left between them. The germline gives CDR1 SNHLY, CDR2 FYNNEI. The CDR3 bases are TGTGCCAGCAGGCGAAACGGACGTAGCTCCTACGAGCAGTACTTC. It is translated as CASRRNGRSSYEQYF.

Ten or more counts support this clonotype. The chain joins TRBV7-8 to TRBJ1-2; no clear D. The CDR3 spans 13 residues. Germline-derived CDR1 and CDR2 are SGHVS and FQNEAQ. Trimming removed 7 bases at V and 0 bases at J, with 9 bases between. The CDR3 loop is CASTPGTNYGYTF. The CDR3 DNA reads TGTGCCAGCACCCCCGGGACTAACTATGGCTACACCTTC. The complete variable domain, with remaining parts taken from reference TRBV7-8 and TRBJ1-2, reads GAGVSQSPRYKVAKRGQDVALRCDPISGHVSLFWYQQALGQGPEFLTYFQNEAQLDKSGLPSDRFFAERPEGSVSTLKIQRTQQEDSAVYLCASTPGTNYGYTFGSGTRLTVV.

This clonotype was seen at least ten times. The V call is TRBV15, the J call TRBJ1-5; no reliable D call. The V end was cut by 0 bases, the J end by 4 bases, with 10 bases between. The CDR3 has 15 residues. Germline CDR1 reads LNHNV; CDR2 reads YYDKDF (reference sequence). CDR3 region: CATSRDRRANQPQHF. CDR3 nucleotides: TGTGCCACCAGCAGAGATCGGCGGGCGAATCAGCCCCAGCATTTT.

The V and J genes are TRBV10-3 and TRBJ2-7; TRBD2 matches at 7 bases. Germline values: CDR1 ENHRY, CDR2 SYGVKD. This CDR3 region has 16 residues. Trimming took 0 bases from V and 0 from J; bases not matched to a gene: 5. The CDR3 coding sequence is TGTGCCATCAGTGAGTCAAGGACTAGTCGCTCCTACGAGCAGTACTTC. This codes for CAISESRTSRSYEQYF.

There are many counts of this clonotype. This chain uses TRBV20-1 with TRBJ2-7; 7 bases align to TRBD2. The J segment lost 6 bases and the V segment lost 1 base, leaving 15 bases of the junction unmatched. This CDR3 spans 16 amino acids. CDR1 and CDR2 (germline): DFQATT, SNEGSKA (reference sequence). The chain's CDR3 is CSARAFFGLEGSEQYF. DNA of the CDR3: TGCAGTGCTAGAGCGTTCTTCGGACTAGAAGGTAGCGAGCAGTACTTC.

This clonotype was seen ten or more times. The chain couples TRBV6-2 or TRBV6-3 to TRBJ2-6; D gene unclear. Trimming took off 2 bases at V and 0 bases at J, with 5 bases between the two ends. Germline V gene lookup returns CDR1 MNHEY and CDR2 SVGEGT. This CDR3 comprises 15 residues. CDR3 protein: CASSYRFSGANVLTF. In nucleotides, the CDR3 is TGTGCCAGCAGTTACAGGTTCTCTGGGGCCAACGTCCTGACTTTC.

The table lists this clonotype with many counts. The chain carries TRBV30 and TRBJ1-6; no clear D gene. Trimming took off 0 bases at V and 7 bases at J, with 7 bases between the two ends. CDR3 length equals 13 residues. Germline V CDR1 and CDR2: GTSNPN, SVGIG (reference sequence). The CDR3 region has the DNA TGTGCCTGGAGTGTTAAGGCGAATTCACCCCTCCACTTT. The encoded protein is CAWSVKANSPLHF.

V is TRBV12-3 or TRBV12-4 and J is TRBJ2-3, with D hard to call. Trimming shortened V by 3 bases and J by 6 bases, and 4 bases separated the two germline ends. The CDR3 covers 11 residues. This CDR3 reads CASSFLDTQYF. CDR3 nucleotide sequence: TGTGCCAGCAGTTTTTTGGATACGCAGTATTTT.

The sample holds many counts of this clonotype. The V gene is TRBV6-5, the J gene TRBJ2-7; TRBD2 agrees at 7 bases. The germline V gene has CDR1 MNHEY and CDR2 SVGAGI. V lost 8 bases to trimming and J lost 3 bases; unmatched junction nucleotides: 13. This CDR3 is 15 amino acids long. The chain's CDR3 is CASLDPGAGHYEQYF. CDR3 DNA sequence: TGTGCCAGCCTGGATCCGGGAGCGGGGCACTACGAGCAGTACTTC.